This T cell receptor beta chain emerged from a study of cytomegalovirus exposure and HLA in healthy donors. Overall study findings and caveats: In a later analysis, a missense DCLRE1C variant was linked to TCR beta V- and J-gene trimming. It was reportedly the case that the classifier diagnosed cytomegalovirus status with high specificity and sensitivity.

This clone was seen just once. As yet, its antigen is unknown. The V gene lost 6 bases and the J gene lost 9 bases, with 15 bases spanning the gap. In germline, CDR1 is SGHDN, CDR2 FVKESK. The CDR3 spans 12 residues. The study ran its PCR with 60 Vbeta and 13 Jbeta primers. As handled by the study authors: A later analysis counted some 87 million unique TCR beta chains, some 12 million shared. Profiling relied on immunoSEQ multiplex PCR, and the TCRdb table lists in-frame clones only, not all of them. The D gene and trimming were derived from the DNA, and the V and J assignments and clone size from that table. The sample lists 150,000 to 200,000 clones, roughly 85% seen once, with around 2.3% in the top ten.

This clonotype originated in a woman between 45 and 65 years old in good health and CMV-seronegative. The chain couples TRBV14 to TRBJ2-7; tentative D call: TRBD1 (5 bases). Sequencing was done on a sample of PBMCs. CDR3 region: CASSPGPGGQYF. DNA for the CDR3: TGTGCCAGCAGTCCAGGGCCCGGCGGGCAGTACTTC.